The source of this T cell receptor beta chain is a study of blood T cell repertoires in COVID-19 (dated by TCRdb to the early 2020s). With respect to the entire study: Collaborator samples came from the United States, Italy and Spain and covered acute and convalescent phases of COVID-19. The prospective study material was composed of cDNA or gDNA derived from T cells, B-cell-depleted T cells, or PBMCs. Deeply sampled blood TCRbeta repertoires from subjects exposed to, actively infected with, or recovered from COVID-19 were included in the dataset. A freely available public database, intended as a resource for researchers studying the immune response to SARS-CoV-2, is where the repertoires were released. The samples were drawn from two sources: the first 160 participants of the ongoing ImmuneRACE study, and fewer than 1,500 subjects contributed by 6 global collaborators. A de-identified subject ID, COVID-19 status, age in years and sex were almost always included in the sample metadata. Where HLA class I and class II types were available, the types were taken from metadata supplied by the sample provider, not from assay-based typing. Beyond this particular receptor, the publication reports: Clinical and demographic metadata were provided uncurated, with the amount varying by source and participant.

Participants in the prospective study were aged roughly 18 to 95 years, lived in about two dozen United States geographic areas, and enrolled through a virtual design. In the prospective study, participants were assigned to cohorts based on the clinical history participants reported in a screening survey and a study questionnaire. For ImmuneRACE Cohort 3, a participant was defined as recovered based on two consecutive negative NP/OP PCR tests, clearance by a healthcare professional, or resolution of symptoms. Each participant in the prospective study had whole blood, serum and a nasopharyngeal or oropharyngeal swab collected by mobile phlebotomists. Over a 2-month period, participants in the prospective study had the option of providing additional blood draws and questionnaires. Before DNA extraction, prospective study blood samples were shipped either frozen or at room temperature. Turning to this clone: Its antigen is still unknown. No base quality information exists; no much larger clone differs at one position.

The immunoSEQ Assay, a bias-controlled multiplex PCR, was used to amplify TCRbeta CDR3 regions from genomic DNA. For the original study's pipeline: Nucleated cell counts per sample were estimated from amplification of reference gene primers within the assay. To quantify the absolute abundance of each unique TCRbeta CDR3 rearrangement, sequence reads were collapsed and filtered. Productive Simpson clonality was computed per sample as the square root of Simpson's diversity index over productive rearrangements. TCRdb took this table from immuneACCESS and kept in-frame rearrangements with V and J called. Such tables lack part of the clones; where checked against another copy, unresolved V genes explain under half of the gap, and the rest is unexplained. V, J and clone size are taken as reported in that table, and D and trimming were inferred from the DNA itself. This sample has 250,000 or so clones in its table, and approximately 90% of those were observed once. The top ten constitute over 7.5% of the sample.

Sequencing input: PBMCs or T cells enriched from blood (not recorded which). The clonotype was recovered from a man between 40 and 49 years old who had recovered from COVID-19.

CDR3 reads: CAIIPSGGEGYGYTF. The nucleotide sequence reads TGTGCCATCATCCCAAGCGGGGGGGAGGGCTATGGCTACACCTTC. Recombination connected TRBV7-9 to TRBJ1-2, and TRBD1 may be the D gene, going by 5 matching bases. Per the germline V gene (reference sequence), SEHNR is the CDR1 and FQNEAQ is the CDR2. From the cysteine through the phenylalanine, the CDR3 covers 15 amino acids. The retained sequence is limited to the CDR3, 45 bases, with the frame set at the first base. The V end loses 10 bases and the J end loses 4 bases, and a stretch of 22 bases separates them.